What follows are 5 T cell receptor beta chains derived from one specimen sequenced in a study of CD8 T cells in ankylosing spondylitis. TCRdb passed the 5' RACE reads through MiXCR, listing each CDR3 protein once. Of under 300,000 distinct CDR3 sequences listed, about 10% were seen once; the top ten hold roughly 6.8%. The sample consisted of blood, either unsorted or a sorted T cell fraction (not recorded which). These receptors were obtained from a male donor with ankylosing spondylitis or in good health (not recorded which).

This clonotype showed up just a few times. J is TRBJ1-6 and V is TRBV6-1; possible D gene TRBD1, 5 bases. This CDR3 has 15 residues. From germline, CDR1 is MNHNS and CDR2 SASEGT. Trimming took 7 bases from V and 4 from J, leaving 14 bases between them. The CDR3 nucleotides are TGTGCCAGCACCCTCGACAGCAGTTATAATTCACCCCTCCACTTT. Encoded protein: CASTLDSSYNSPLHF.

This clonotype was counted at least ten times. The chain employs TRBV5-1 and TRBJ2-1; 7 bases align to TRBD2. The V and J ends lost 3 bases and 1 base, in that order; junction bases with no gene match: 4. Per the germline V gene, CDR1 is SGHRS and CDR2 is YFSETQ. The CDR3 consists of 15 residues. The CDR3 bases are TGCGCCAGCAGCTATTGGGGAGGGTCCTACAATGAGCAGTTCTTC. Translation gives CASSYWGGSYNEQFF.

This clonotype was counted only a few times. Here the CDR3 DNA reads TGCAGCGTTGAGTGGCACAGGGGTTGCGTAAGTAATCAGCCCCAGCATTTT. As protein: CSVEWHRGCVSNQPQHF. The J gene is TRBJ1-5, the V gene TRBV29-1, with 7 positions matching TRBD1. The junction had 15 bases not matched to a gene; V was cut back by 3 bases and J by 4 bases. This CDR3 contains 17 residues. CDR1 is SQVTM and CDR2 is ANQGSEA in the germline V gene.

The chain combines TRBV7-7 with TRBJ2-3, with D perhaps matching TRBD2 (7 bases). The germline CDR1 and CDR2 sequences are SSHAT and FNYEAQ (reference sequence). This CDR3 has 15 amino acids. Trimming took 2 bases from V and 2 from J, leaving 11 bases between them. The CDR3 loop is CASSLKGGDTDTQYF. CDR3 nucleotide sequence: TGTGCCAGCAGCTTAAAGGGGGGGGACACAGATACGCAGTATTTT.

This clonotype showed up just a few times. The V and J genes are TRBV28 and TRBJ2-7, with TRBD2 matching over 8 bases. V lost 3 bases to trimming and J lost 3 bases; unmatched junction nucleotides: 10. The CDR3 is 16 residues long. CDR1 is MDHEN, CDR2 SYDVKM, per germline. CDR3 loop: CASSFDLSGTNYEQYF. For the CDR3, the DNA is TGTGCCAGCAGTTTCGACCTTAGCGGGACCAACTACGAGCAGTACTTC.